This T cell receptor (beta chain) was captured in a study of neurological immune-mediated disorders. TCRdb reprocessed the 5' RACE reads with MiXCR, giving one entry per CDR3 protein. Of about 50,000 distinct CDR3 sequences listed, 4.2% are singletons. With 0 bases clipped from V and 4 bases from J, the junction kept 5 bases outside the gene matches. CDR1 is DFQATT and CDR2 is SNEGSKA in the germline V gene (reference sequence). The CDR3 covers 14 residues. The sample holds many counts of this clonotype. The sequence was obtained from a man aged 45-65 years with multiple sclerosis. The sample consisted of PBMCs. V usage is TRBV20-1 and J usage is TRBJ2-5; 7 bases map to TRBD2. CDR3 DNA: TGCAGTGCTAGAGATGGGGTAGCGGGAGAGACCCAGTACTTC. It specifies CSARDGVAGETQYF.